The 13 T cell receptor beta chains reported below all come from one sample, sequenced in a study of cytomegalovirus exposure and HLA in healthy donors. This table comes from immunoSEQ multiplex PCR, and its TCRdb copy is limited to in-frame clones, with some not included. The table records 45,000 to 65,000 clones, roughly 90% of them present only once. The specimen sequenced was PBMCs. The source of these receptors is a woman aged 18-29 years in good health and CMV-seropositive.

The chain links TRBV6-5 to TRBJ1-5; no firm D call. Germline V gene data show CDR1 as MNHEY and CDR2 as SVGAGI. The CDR3 runs 12 residues. Trimming cost V 6 bases and J 5 bases, with 8 bases left between them. CDR3 bases: TGTGCCAGCAGACAACCCGATCAGCCCCAGCATTTT. Its translation: CASRQPDQPQHF.

This sequence joins TRBV7-9 and TRBJ2-7; possible D gene TRBD2, 5 bases. Germline-derived CDR1 and CDR2 are SEHNR and FQNEAQ (reference sequence). This CDR3 region has 14 residues. The V end was cut by 5 bases, the J end by 3 bases, with 14 bases between. The CDR3 DNA sequence: TGTGCCAGCAGCCGGACGGTAGACTACTACGAGCAGTACTTC. This sequence encodes CASSRTVDYYEQYF.

This sequence joins TRBV6-1 and TRBJ2-6, with 7 nucleotides matching TRBD1. This CDR3 contains 22 residues. The germline V gene encodes CDR1 MNHNS and CDR2 SASEGT. V gave up 2 bases and J gave up 0 bases; unmatched junction bases: 19. The CDR3 protein is CASSEPAVRGSPWSSGANVLTF. In nucleotides, the CDR3 is TGTGCCAGCAGTGAACCAGCTGTCAGGGGGTCCCCCTGGAGCTCTGGGGCCAACGTCCTGACTTTC.

This chain connects TRBV11-2 to TRBJ2-5; TRBD1 matches at 11 bases. This CDR3 region has 16 residues. The ends lost 4 bases at V and 5 bases at J; junction bases unmatched: 9. Germline CDR1 SGHAT, CDR2 FQNNGV. The CDR3 reads CASSSRDRGFRETQYF. CDR3 nucleotide sequence: TGTGCCAGCAGCTCCCGGGACAGGGGGTTCCGGGAGACCCAGTACTTC.

V usage is TRBV2 and J usage is TRBJ1-4; tentatively, D is TRBD1 (6 bases). V lost 7 bases, J lost 0 bases, and 9 bases lay in between. Looked up from germline, CDR1 is SNHLY and CDR2 is FYNNEI. The CDR3 contains 14 residues. CDR3 region: CASMRQATNEKLFF. CDR3 in DNA: TGTGCCAGCATGCGACAGGCAACTAATGAAAAACTGTTTTTT.

This chain connects TRBV5-1 to TRBJ1-5, with D tentatively TRBD1 (5 bases). The CDR3 is 13 residues long. Trimming stripped 3 bases from V and 5 bases from J, with 9 bases between. In germline, CDR1 is SGHRS, CDR2 YFSETQ. The CDR3, as DNA: TGCGCCAGCAGCTGGGGGGAAGATCAGCCCCAGCATTTT. This encodes CASSWGEDQPQHF.

The J gene is TRBJ1-3, the V gene TRBV10-2; no clear D gene. CDR1 and CDR2 from the germline V gene are WSHSY and SAAADI. This CDR3 is 14 amino acids long. Trimming left V 3 bases short and J 2 bases short, with 8 bases between. Written as DNA, the CDR3 is TGCGCCAGCAGTGATTTAGTAACTGGAAACACCATATATTTT. This translates into CASSDLVTGNTIYF.

The chain is built from TRBV7-3 and TRBJ1-1; D possibly corresponds to TRBD1 (6 bases). CDR1 is SGHTA, CDR2 FQGTGA, per germline. The ends were cut back, 0 bases at V and 2 bases at J, with 10 bases in the middle. This CDR3 is 15 amino acids long. In nucleotides, the CDR3 is TGTGCCAGCAGCTTAACAGGACAGAGAAACACTGAAGCTTTCTTT. Amino acid sequence: CASSLTGQRNTEAFF. Complete variable domain (other parts from reference TRBV7-3 and TRBJ1-1): GAGVSQTPSNKVTEKGKYVELRCDPISGHTALYWYRQSLGQGPEFLIYFQGTGAADDSGLPNDRFFAVRPEGSVSTLKIQRTERGDSAVYLCASSLTGQRNTEAFFGQGTRLTVV.

The J gene is TRBJ2-1, the V gene TRBV6-5, with D uncertain. Trimming cost V 0 bases and J 10 bases, with 7 bases left between them. Germline assignment: CDR1 MNHEY and CDR2 SVGAGI. The CDR3 has 12 amino acids. The CDR3 loop reads CASSYSMREQFF. In DNA form, the CDR3 reads TGTGCCAGCAGTTACTCGATGCGAGAGCAGTTCTTC.

The chain couples TRBV6-6 to TRBJ1-2; no clear D. Looked up from germline, CDR1 is MNHNY and CDR2 is SVGAGI (reference sequence). The length of the CDR3 is 13 residues. The V end was cut by 4 bases, the J end by 2 bases, with 8 bases between. The CDR3 DNA reads as TGTGCCAGCAGTTCCACGGGAAACTATGGCTACACCTTC. It codes for CASSSTGNYGYTF.

The chain couples TRBV7-6 to TRBJ1-6, with D perhaps matching TRBD1 (6 bases). The CDR3 is made up of 18 amino acids. The germline V and J ends were trimmed by 3 bases and 5 bases, with 20 bases remaining between them. The germline V gene has CDR1 SGHVS and CDR2 FNYEAQ. Here the CDR3 reads CASSFTGSGRLNNSPLHF. The DNA of the CDR3 is TGTGCCAGCAGCTTTACAGGGTCCGGCCGCCTAAATAATTCACCCCTCCACTTT.

The J gene is TRBJ2-3, the V gene TRBV13; maybe TRBD2 (6 bases). The CDR3 consists of 18 residues. Germline-derived CDR1 and CDR2 are PRHDT and FYEKMQ (reference sequence). V was clipped by 5 bases and J by 3 bases, with 24 bases between them. The CDR3 spells CASSAYALSGVLTDTQYF. The DNA for the CDR3 is TGTGCCAGCAGCGCATATGCCTTGTCGGGGGTTTTAACAGATACGCAGTATTTT. Full variable domain (rest looked up from reference TRBV13 and TRBJ2-3): AAGVIQSPRHLIKEKRETATLKCYPIPRHDTVYWYQQGPGQDPQFLISFYEKMQSDKGSIPDRFSAQQFSDYHSELNMSSLELGDSALYFCASSAYALSGVLTDTQYFGPGTRLTVL.

Details on this clone: A read error may produce the germline difference seen at one junction end. The chain joins TRBV5-4 to TRBJ2-4; tentative D call: TRBD2 (5 bases). Germline CDR1 is SGHNT and CDR2 is YYREEE (reference sequence). The CDR3 is made up of 14 amino acids. The CDR3 region has the DNA TGTGCCGGCAGTGTAGGAGGTGGCAAAAACATTCAGTACTTC. Protein: CAGSVGGGKNIQYF.